Presented here are 22 T cell receptor beta chains from one specimen sequenced in a study of blood T cell repertoires in COVID-19. This table comes from immunoSEQ multiplex PCR, and its TCRdb copy is limited to in-frame clones, with some not included. The table records some 300,000 clones, 75% to 90% of them present only once. Sequencing was done on a sample of peripheral blood. The source is a woman aged 65 to 85 with COVID-19, enrolled during active disease.

The rearrangement uses TRBV27 and TRBJ2-5; D is perhaps TRBD1 (6 bases). Germline lookup yields CDR1 MNHEY and CDR2 SMNVEV (reference sequence). V was shortened by 4 bases and J by 4 bases, with 13 bases between the two germline ends. CDR3 size: 14 residues. This chain's CDR3 is CASSSIRTVETQYF. DNA of the CDR3: TGTGCCAGCAGTTCGATTCGGACAGTAGAGACCCAGTACTTC.

The chain links TRBV7-3 to TRBJ1-1; D is undetermined. CDR3 length: 13 amino acids. Germline values: CDR1 SGHTA, CDR2 FQGTGA. V was trimmed by 2 bases and J by 4 bases, leaving 8 bases between them. The CDR3 DNA reads as TGTGCCAGCAGCTTAGTGGAGGGCACTGAAGCTTTCTTT. Residues: CASSLVEGTEAFF.

The chain recombines TRBV30 with TRBJ2-1; TRBD2 agrees at 12 bases. Germline V CDR1 and CDR2: GTSNPN, SVGIG (reference sequence). V shed 0 bases and J 4 bases; nucleotides not matched to a gene: 1. The CDR3 totals 15 residues. CDR3 sequence reads: CAWSVTSGGYNEQFF. The CDR3 region has the DNA TGTGCCTGGAGTGTGACTAGCGGGGGATACAATGAGCAGTTCTTC. The full variable domain, with the rest looked up from reference TRBV30 and TRBJ2-1, is SQTIHQWPATLVQPVGSPLSLECTVEGTSNPNLYWYRQAAGRGLQLLFYSVGIGQISSEVPQNLSASRPQDRQFILSSKKLLLSDSGFYLCAWSVTSGGYNEQFFGPGTRLTVL.

The table lists this clone with a count of one. The chain uses TRBV19 and TRBJ1-4; no clear D. V lost 3 bases and J lost 8, with 13 bases in between. The CDR3 spans 14 residues. Looked up from germline, CDR1 is LNHDA and CDR2 is SQIVND (reference sequence). The CDR3 DNA follows: TGTGCCAGTAGTATCCCCCTCGCCCAGGAAAAACTGTTTTTT. Protein sequence: CASSIPLAQEKLFF.

The CDR3 DNA reads as TGTGCCAGCAGCTTAAGTGGCAGGTCGATCACTGAAGCTTTCTTT. Its translation is CASSLSGRSITEAFF. V and J are TRBV11-1 and TRBJ1-1; no clear D. This CDR3 spans 15 amino acids. V gave up 2 bases and J gave up 4 bases, with 14 bases separating them. CDR1 and CDR2 (germline): SGHAT, FQDESV (reference sequence).

The genes are TRBV6-5 and TRBJ1-4, with D possibly matching TRBD1 (5 bases). Trimming took 7 bases from V and 7 from J, leaving 13 bases between them. CDR1 is MNHEY and CDR2 is SVGAGI in the germline V gene. This CDR3 has 13 amino acids. DNA for the CDR3: TGTGCCAGCATAATCATGGGGGGTGAAAAACTGTTTTTT. Amino acids: CASIIMGGEKLFF.

The count of this clone is one. The chain combines TRBV6-6 with TRBJ1-1; no reliable D call. This CDR3 is built from 13 residues. With 5 bases removed from V and 3 bases from J, the gap between germline ends came to 10 bases. Germline CDR1 MNHNY, CDR2 SVGAGI (reference sequence). The CDR3 sequence: CASSPPGYTEAFF. The CDR3, as DNA: TGTGCCAGCAGTCCCCCAGGTTACACTGAAGCTTTCTTT.

The chain links TRBV7-2 to TRBJ2-1; possibly TRBD2 for D (5 bases). Per the germline V gene, CDR1 is SGHTA and CDR2 is FQGNSA. The CDR3 extends over 11 amino acids. The V and J ends lost 6 bases and 12 bases respectively, with 12 bases between them. In nucleotides, the CDR3 is TGTGCCAGCAGTGAGGGAGCAGGGCAGTTCTTC. Translation: CASSEGAGQFF.

This clone was seen a handful of times. This sequence joins TRBV6-6 and TRBJ1-3; 8 bases agree with TRBD1. Trimming took 10 bases from V and 0 from J; bases not matched to a gene: 5. This CDR3 spans 14 amino acids. Germline CDR1 and CDR2: MNHNY and SVGAGI (reference sequence). The CDR3 nucleotides read TGTGCCACCTTTGACAGGGGCTCTGGAAACACCATATATTTT. It yields the protein CATFDRGSGNTIYF.

The chain joins TRBV2 to TRBJ2-3; D may be TRBD2 (5 bases). This CDR3 is built from 13 residues. Germline values: CDR1 SNHLY, CDR2 FYNNEI. V was cut by 2 bases and J by 3 bases, with 6 bases left in between. This CDR3 reads CASSERGTDTQYF. The CDR3 DNA sequence: TGTGCCAGCAGTGAACGGGGAACAGATACGCAGTATTTT.

The genes are TRBV5-1 and TRBJ1-1; the D is unclear. The CDR3 contains 16 residues. V was trimmed by 0 bases and J by 1 base, leaving 13 bases between them. Germline CDR1 SGHRS, CDR2 YFSETQ. CDR3 nucleotide sequence: TGCGCCAGCAGCTTGGAACCGGGGAGATCGAACACTGAAGCTTTCTTT. Its translation is CASSLEPGRSNTEAFF.

The chain employs TRBV27 and TRBJ1-5, with 7 positions matching TRBD1. Germline trimming cut 5 bases from V and 5 bases from J; bases unmatched to any gene: 9. The germline V gene has CDR1 MNHEY and CDR2 SMNVEV (reference sequence). The CDR3 consists of 15 residues. The CDR3 sequence: CASSLDGTAYQPQHF. In nucleotides, the CDR3 is TGTGCCAGCAGTCTGGACGGGACAGCCTATCAGCCCCAGCATTTT.

V gene TRBV5-1 combines with J gene TRBJ1-1, with 8 bases that match TRBD1. V gave up 4 bases and J gave up 3 bases; unmatched junction bases: 11. Germline loops: CDR1 SGHRS, CDR2 YFSETQ. This CDR3 is built from 16 residues. As DNA, the CDR3 is TGCGCCAGCAGCATTGGACAGGGTCAGTTGGACACTGAAGCTTTCTTT. The encoded protein is CASSIGQGQLDTEAFF.

The chain is built from TRBV29-1 and TRBJ1-2; the D is unclear. The V end was cut by 5 bases, the J end by 0 bases, with 10 bases between. Germline V gene sequence: CDR1 SQVTM, CDR2 ANQGSEA. This CDR3 region has 13 residues. CDR3 residues: CSVMREANYGYTF. In nucleotides, the CDR3 is TGCAGCGTTATGAGGGAAGCTAACTATGGCTACACCTTC.

The chain couples TRBV5-1 to TRBJ1-1, with 7 bases aligning to TRBD1. The CDR3 loop spans 14 amino acids. The J segment lost 6 bases and the V segment lost 0 bases, leaving 5 bases of the junction unmatched. CDR1 SGHRS and CDR2 YFSETQ come from the germline V gene. CDR3 residues: CASSLAGGASEAFF. The CDR3, as DNA: TGCGCCAGCAGCTTGGCAGGGGGTGCCTCTGAAGCTTTCTTT.

DNA for the CDR3: TGTGCCAGCAGTGCGACAGGGGGCTGGTTCTTC. Translation: CASSATGGWFF. V is TRBV6-2 or TRBV6-3 and J is TRBJ2-1, with 10 bases fitting TRBD1. V lost 5 bases, J lost 15 bases, and 4 bases stayed unmatched. The CDR3 is 11 residues long. CDR1 is MNHEY, CDR2 SVGEGT, per germline.

This chain connects TRBV19 to TRBJ2-3, with 8 bases identical to TRBD2. CDR3 length equals 17 residues. The trim removed 1 base at V and 0 bases at J, leaving 6 bases unmatched. Germline CDR1 and CDR2: LNHDA and SQIVND (reference sequence). CDR3 in DNA: TGTGCCAGTAGTATAGGTCGGGGGGGTGCTAGCACAGATACGCAGTATTTT. Translation: CASSIGRGGASTDTQYF.

In DNA form, the CDR3 reads TGCGCCAGCAGCCAGCTAGCGGGGGGCCTCTCCTACGAGCAGTACTTC. As protein: CASSQLAGGLSYEQYF. This chain links TRBV4-1 with TRBJ2-7; 11 nucleotides line up with TRBD2. The CDR3 is made up of 16 amino acids. V lost 3 bases to trimming and J lost 0 bases; unmatched junction nucleotides: 4. CDR1 and CDR2 (germline): MGHRA, YSYEKL.

This chain joins TRBV6-2 or TRBV6-3 and TRBJ2-1; 10 bases match TRBD2. The trim removed 3 bases at V and 0 bases at J, leaving 5 bases unmatched. The CDR3 covers 17 residues. Germline V gene sequence: CDR1 MNHEY, CDR2 SVGEGT. Here the CDR3 reads CASSYSSGGVSYNEQFF. CDR3 coding DNA: TGTGCCAGCAGTTATTCTAGCGGGGGCGTCTCCTACAATGAGCAGTTCTTC.

The chain uses TRBV7-9 and TRBJ2-5; possible D gene TRBD2, 6 bases. Looked up from germline, CDR1 is SEHNR and CDR2 is FQNEAQ (reference sequence). The V end lost 7 bases, the J end lost 5 bases, and 11 bases lay between the germline ends. The CDR3 contains 12 residues. CDR3 sequence (DNA): TGTGCCAGCAACCCGCGGGGTGAGACCCAGTACTTC. The encoded protein is CASNPRGETQYF.

This chain links TRBV27 with TRBJ1-1; tentatively, D is TRBD1 (6 bases). The germline CDR1 and CDR2 sequences are MNHEY and SMNVEV (reference sequence). The CDR3 is made up of 15 amino acids. Trimming removed 2 bases from V and 7 bases from J, with 17 bases in between. The CDR3 loop is CASSLKFRGAGEAFF. CDR3 coding DNA: TGTGCCAGCAGTTTAAAATTCAGGGGCGCAGGTGAAGCTTTCTTT.

This chain joins TRBV12-3 or TRBV12-4 and TRBJ1-1, with D unclear. V was cut by 5 bases and J by 10 bases, with 14 bases left in between. The CDR3 length is 12 residues. The CDR3: CASSPDSSVAFF. CDR3 sequence (DNA): TGTGCCAGCAGTCCCGACTCCTCTGTAGCTTTCTTT.